This TCR beta chain was recovered during a study of blood T cell repertoires in COVID-19. About the study: Whether acute or convalescent, the COVID-19 samples came from the United States, Italy and Spain.

Data came from immunoSEQ multiplex PCR; TCRdb stores just in-frame clones and leaves some out. This table holds over 50,000 clones, 70% to 90% found once. The J segment lost 5 bases and the V segment lost 5 bases, leaving 10 bases of the junction unmatched. In germline, CDR1 is LGHDT, CDR2 YNNKEL (reference sequence). The CDR3 contains 18 residues. The sample taken for sequencing was peripheral blood. The source of this sequence is a man aged 60 to 69 with acute or convalescent COVID-19. The V and J genes are TRBV3-1 (or the pseudogene TRBV3-2) and TRBJ2-2; 14 positions agree with TRBD2. The CDR3 sequence is CASSFEGLAGGGTGELFF. DNA for the CDR3: TGTGCCAGCAGCTTCGAAGGACTAGCGGGGGGAGGGACCGGGGAGCTGTTTTTT.